This T cell receptor beta chain appears in the sequencing data of a study of T cell changes during pregnancy in multiple sclerosis (dated by TCRdb to between 2018 and 2021). Background for the entire study: The study looked at changes in the T cell repertoire across pregnancy in women with multiple sclerosis.

As for this clone: Which antigen it targets is not known. No much larger clone is present one base from it, and per-base qualities are unavailable.

The protocol used for the library was the immunoSEQ multiplex PCR assay. TCRdb stores this immuneACCESS table with in-frame sequences only. Part of the clones is absent; in the studies checked, under half of the shortfall reflects unresolved V genes, and no reason is known for the rest. The sample has some 31,000 clones on record, more than 80% of them singletons. Jointly, the top ten make up about 5.7% of the sample. From its cysteine to its phenylalanine, the CDR3 spans 15 amino acids. The entry retains the CDR3 DNA only, 45 bases that are in frame from base 1. CDR1 and CDR2 are read off the germline V gene (reference sequence) as LNHDA and SQIVND. The junction shows trimming of 7 bases on V and 6 bases on J, plus 19 bases between the germline ends.

This sequence originates from a female donor with multiple sclerosis, enrolled in a pregnancy study. The sample here was CD8+ T cells from peripheral blood mononuclear cells, taken before pregnancy. This receptor chain uses TRBV19 and TRBJ2-1; a tentative D call is TRBD2 (6 bases match). In nucleotide form, the sequence is TGTGCCAGTAAGGGTTGGAGGGGACGCCCCAATGAGCAGTTCTTC. It translates to CASKGWRGRPNEQFF. Supplemented by the reference TRBV19 and TRBJ2-1 proteins around the CDR3, the complete variable domain is DGGITQSPKYLFRKEGQNVTLSCEQNLNHDAMYWYRQDPGQGLRLIYYSQIVNDFQKGDIAEGYSVSREKKESFPLTVTSAQKNPTAFYLCASKGWRGRPNEQFFGPGTRLTVL.